Each of the 2 T cell receptor beta chains below was sequenced from the same sample in a study of neoadjuvant anti-PD-1 for oral cavity cancer. Generated by immunoSEQ multiplex PCR, the TCRdb table keeps only in-frame clones and is missing some. The sample contains about 32,000 clones, around four fifths of which appear only once. Specified time point: after neoadjuvant nivolumab, at surgical resection. Sequenced here: PBMCs, sampled after nivolumab (anti-PD-1) treatment. All receptors come from a person between 40 and 85 years old with oral cavity squamous cell carcinoma.

The chain carries TRBV10-3 and TRBJ2-3, with D uncertain. Germline V gene sequence: CDR1 ENHRY, CDR2 SYGVKD. V lost 0 bases and J lost 4, with 8 bases in between. CDR3 length: 14 amino acids. This chain's CDR3 is CAISESLGPDTQYF. The CDR3 DNA reads TGTGCCATCAGTGAGTCCCTTGGCCCAGATACGCAGTATTTT.

V is TRBV5-6 and J is TRBJ1-5; the match to TRBD1 covers 7 bases. Germline assignment: CDR1 SGHDT and CDR2 YYEEEE. The junction had 5 bases not matched to a gene; V was cut back by 4 bases and J by 4 bases. This CDR3 has 14 amino acids. The CDR3 DNA reads as TGTGCCAGCAGCAGGGGACAGTGGAATCAGCCCCAGCATTTT. Protein product: CASSRGQWNQPQHF.